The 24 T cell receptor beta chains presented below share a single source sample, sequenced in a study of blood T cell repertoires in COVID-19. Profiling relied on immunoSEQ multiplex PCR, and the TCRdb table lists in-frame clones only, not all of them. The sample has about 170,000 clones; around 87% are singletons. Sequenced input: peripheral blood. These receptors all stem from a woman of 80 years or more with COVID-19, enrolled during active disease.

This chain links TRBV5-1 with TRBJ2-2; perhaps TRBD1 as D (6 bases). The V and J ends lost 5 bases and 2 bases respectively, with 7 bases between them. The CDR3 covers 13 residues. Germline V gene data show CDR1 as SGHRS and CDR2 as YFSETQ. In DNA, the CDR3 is TGCGCCAGCAGAGGGGGAAACACCGGGGAGCTGTTTTTT. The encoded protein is CASRGGNTGELFF.

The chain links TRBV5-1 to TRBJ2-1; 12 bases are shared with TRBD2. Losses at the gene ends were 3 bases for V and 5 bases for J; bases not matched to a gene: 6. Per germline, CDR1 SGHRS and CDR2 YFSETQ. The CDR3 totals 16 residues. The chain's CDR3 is CASSSLPSGGDNEQFF. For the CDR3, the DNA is TGCGCCAGCAGCTCGCTACCTAGCGGGGGGGACAATGAGCAGTTCTTC.

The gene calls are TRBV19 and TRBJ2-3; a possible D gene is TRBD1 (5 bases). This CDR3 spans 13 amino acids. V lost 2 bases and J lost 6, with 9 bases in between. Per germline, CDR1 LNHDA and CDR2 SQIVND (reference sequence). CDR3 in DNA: TGTGCCAGTAGTATAATAGGGGTGGATACGCAGTATTTT. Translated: CASSIIGVDTQYF.

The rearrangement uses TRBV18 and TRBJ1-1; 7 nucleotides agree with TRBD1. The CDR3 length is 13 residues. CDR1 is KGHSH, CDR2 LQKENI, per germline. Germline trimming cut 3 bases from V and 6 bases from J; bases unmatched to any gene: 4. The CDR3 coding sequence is TGTGCCAGCTCACCCCTCCAGGGGGCTGAAGCTTTCTTT. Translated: CASSPLQGAEAFF.

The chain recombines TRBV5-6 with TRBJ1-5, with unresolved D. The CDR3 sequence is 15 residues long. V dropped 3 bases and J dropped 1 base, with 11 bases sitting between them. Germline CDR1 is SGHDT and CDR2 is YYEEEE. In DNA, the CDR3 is TGTGCCAGCAGCTCCTGGAGTGCCAGCAATCAGCCCCAGCATTTT. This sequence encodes CASSSWSASNQPQHF.

Here the CDR3 DNA reads TGTGCCAGCAGCTTAGCGATCAGGGGGCGGGAAAAACTGTTTTTT. Protein sequence: CASSLAIRGREKLFF. J is TRBJ1-4 and V is TRBV7-2; TRBD1 matches at 8 bases. J lost 8 bases, V lost 0 bases, and 5 bases had no gene match. Germline CDR1 SGHTA, CDR2 FQGNSA. This CDR3 has 15 amino acids.

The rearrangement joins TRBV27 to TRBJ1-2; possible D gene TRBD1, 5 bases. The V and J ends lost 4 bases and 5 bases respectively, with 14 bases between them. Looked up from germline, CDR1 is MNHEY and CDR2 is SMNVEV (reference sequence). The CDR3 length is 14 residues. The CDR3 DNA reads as TGTGCCAGCAGTTCTACCCGGGCAGGGTATGGCTACACCTTC. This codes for CASSSTRAGYGYTF.

The CDR3 region is CASSSLFQPQHF. The CDR3 DNA is TGTGCCAGCAGCTCCCTTTTTCAGCCCCAGCATTTT. The V and J genes are TRBV5-6 and TRBJ1-5; the D is unclear. Trimming took off 3 bases at V and 6 bases at J, with 7 bases between the two ends. Germline CDR1 reads SGHDT; CDR2 reads YYEEEE. CDR3 length: 12 amino acids.

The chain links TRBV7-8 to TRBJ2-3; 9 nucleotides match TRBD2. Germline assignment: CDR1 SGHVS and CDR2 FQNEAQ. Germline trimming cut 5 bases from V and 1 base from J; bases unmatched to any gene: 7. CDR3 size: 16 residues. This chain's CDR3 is CASSPRPSGGTDTQYF. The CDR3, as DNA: TGTGCCAGCAGCCCCCGACCTAGCGGGGGCACAGATACGCAGTATTTT.

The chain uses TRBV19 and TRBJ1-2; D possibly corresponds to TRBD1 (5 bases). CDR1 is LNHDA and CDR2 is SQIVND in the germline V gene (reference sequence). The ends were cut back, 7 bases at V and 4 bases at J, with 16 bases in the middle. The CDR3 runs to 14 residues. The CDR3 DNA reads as TGTGCCAGTATGGGGGGAATCGAGCCCTATGGCTACACCTTC. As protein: CASMGGIEPYGYTF.

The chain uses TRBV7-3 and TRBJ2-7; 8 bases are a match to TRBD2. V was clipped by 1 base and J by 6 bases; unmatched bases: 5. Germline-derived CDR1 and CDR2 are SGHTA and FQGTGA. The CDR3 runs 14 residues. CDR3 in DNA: TGTGCCAGCAGCTTAAACGCCGGGACTAGCGAGCAGTACTTC. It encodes CASSLNAGTSEQYF.

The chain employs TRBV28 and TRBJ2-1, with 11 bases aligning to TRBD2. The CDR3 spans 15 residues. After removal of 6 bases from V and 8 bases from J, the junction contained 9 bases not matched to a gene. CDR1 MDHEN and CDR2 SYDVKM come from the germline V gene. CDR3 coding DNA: TGTGCCAGCAGACAGGTAGCGGGAGGGGTCGATGAGCAGTTCTTC. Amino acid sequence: CASRQVAGGVDEQFF. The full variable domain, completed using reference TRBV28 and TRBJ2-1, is DVKVTQSSRYLVKRTGEKVFLECVQDMDHENMFWYRQDPGLGLRLIYFSYDVKMKEKGDIPEGYSVSREKKERFSLILESASTNQTSMYLCASRQVAGGVDEQFFGPGTRLTVL.

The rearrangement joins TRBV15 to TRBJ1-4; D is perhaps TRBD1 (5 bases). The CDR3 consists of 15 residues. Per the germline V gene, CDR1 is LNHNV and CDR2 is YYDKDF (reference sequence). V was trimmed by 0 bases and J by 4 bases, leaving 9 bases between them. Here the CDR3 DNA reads TGTGCCACCAGCAGAGACAAGGGACTTAATGAAAAACTGTTTTTT. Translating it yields CATSRDKGLNEKLFF.

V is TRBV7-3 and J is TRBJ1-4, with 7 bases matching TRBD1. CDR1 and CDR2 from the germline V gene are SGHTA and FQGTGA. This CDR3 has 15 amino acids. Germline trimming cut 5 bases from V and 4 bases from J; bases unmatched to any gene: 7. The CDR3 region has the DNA TGTGCCAGCAGCCTCCGGGACAGCGGTAATGAAAAACTGTTTTTT. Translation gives CASSLRDSGNEKLFF.

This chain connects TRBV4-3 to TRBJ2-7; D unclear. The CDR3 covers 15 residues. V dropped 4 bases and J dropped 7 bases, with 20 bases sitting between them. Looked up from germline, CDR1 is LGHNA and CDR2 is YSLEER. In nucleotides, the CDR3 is TGCGCCAGCAGCCGAGACCAGGCCCCTCTGGCGGAGCAGTACTTC. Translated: CASSRDQAPLAEQYF.

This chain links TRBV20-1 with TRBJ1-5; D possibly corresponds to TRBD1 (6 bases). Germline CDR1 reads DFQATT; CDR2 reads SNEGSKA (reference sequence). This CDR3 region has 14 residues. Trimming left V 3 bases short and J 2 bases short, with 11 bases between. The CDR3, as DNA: TGCAGTGCTAGTAAGACAGGTGGCAATCAGCCCCAGCATTTT. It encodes CSASKTGGNQPQHF.

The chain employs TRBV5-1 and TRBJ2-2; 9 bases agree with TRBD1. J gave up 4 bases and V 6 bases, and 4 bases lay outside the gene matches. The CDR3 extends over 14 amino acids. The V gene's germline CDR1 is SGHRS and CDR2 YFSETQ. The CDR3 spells CASTKDRGTGELFF. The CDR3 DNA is TGCGCCAGCACTAAGGACAGGGGCACCGGGGAGCTGTTTTTT.

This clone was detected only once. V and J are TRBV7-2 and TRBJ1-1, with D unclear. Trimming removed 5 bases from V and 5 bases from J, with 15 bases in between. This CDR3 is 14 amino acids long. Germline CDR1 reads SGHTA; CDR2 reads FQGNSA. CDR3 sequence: CASSAYEGKTEAFF. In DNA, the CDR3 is TGTGCCAGCAGCGCCTACGAGGGAAAGACTGAAGCTTTCTTT.

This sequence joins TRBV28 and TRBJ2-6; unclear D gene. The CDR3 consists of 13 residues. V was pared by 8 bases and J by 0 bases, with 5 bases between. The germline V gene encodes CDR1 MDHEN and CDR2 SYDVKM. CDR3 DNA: TGTGCCAGCTTATCCTCTGGGGCCAACGTCCTGACTTTC. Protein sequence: CASLSSGANVLTF.

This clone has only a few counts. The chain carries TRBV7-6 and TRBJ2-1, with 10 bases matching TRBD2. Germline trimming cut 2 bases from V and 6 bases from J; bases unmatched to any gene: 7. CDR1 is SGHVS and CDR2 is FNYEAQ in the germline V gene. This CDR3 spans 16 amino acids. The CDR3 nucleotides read TGTGCCAGCAGCTTACTTTCTAGCGGGAGCTTCAATGAGCAGTTCTTC. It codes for CASSLLSSGSFNEQFF.

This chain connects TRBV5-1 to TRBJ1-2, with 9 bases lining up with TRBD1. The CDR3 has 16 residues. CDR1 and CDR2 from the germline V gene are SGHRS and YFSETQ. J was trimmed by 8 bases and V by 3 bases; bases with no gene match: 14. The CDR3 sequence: CASSSGTGKDSRGYTF. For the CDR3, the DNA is TGCGCCAGCAGCTCCGGGACAGGGAAAGATTCTCGGGGCTACACCTTC. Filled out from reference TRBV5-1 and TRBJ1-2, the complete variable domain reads KAGVTQTPRYLIKTRGQQVTLSCSPISGHRSVSWYQQTPGQGLQFLFEYFSETQRNKGNFPGRFSGRQFSNSRSEMNVSTLELGDSALYLCASSSGTGKDSRGYTFGSGTRLTVV.

DNA of the CDR3: TGTGCCAGCAAGCGGACAGGGGACACTGAAGCTTTCTTT. Translating gives CASKRTGDTEAFF. This chain links TRBV2 with TRBJ1-1, with TRBD1 matching 9 bases. Germline CDR1 SNHLY, CDR2 FYNNEI. The CDR3 length is 13 residues. With V trimmed by 7 bases and J by 3 bases, 3 bases remained unmatched.

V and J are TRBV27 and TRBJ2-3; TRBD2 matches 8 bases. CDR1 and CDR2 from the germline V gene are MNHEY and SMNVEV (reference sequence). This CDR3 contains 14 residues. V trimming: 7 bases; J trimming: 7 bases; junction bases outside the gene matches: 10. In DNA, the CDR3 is TGTGCCAGCAAACCGGGGGGGAGCGGGTATACGCAGTATTTT. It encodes CASKPGGSGYTQYF.

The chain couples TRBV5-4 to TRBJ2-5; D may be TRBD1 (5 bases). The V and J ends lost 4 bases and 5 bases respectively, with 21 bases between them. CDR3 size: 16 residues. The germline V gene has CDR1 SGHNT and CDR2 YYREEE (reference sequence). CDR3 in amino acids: CASSPGRGGSWETQYF. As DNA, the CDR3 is TGTGCCAGCAGCCCCGGTAGGGGCGGATCTTGGGAGACCCAGTACTTC.